This T cell receptor beta chain was sequenced in a study of PD-1 blockade in classical Hodgkin lymphoma (dated by TCRdb to 2018 to 2021). Background for the entire study: Nivolumab dosing was 3 mg/kg intravenously every 2 weeks, continuing until either disease progression or unacceptable toxicity. The study used CyTOF and TCR beta sequencing to define a peripheral blood immune signature of response to PD-1 blockade in classical Hodgkin lymphoma.

Regarding this clone: Which antigen it targets is not known. Base qualities are not provided; no much larger clone lies one nucleotide away.

Genomic DNA was extracted with the Qiagen DNeasy kit from unsorted PBMCs and from negatively selected CD4+ and CD8+ fractions. Amplification of TCR beta CDR3 regions was done by immunoSEQ multiplex PCR with primers that anneal to V and J segments. A synthetic immune receptor repertoire was used to minimize amplification bias, and any remaining bias was removed computationally after sequencing. The study's processing was this. Custom Python scripts were used to quantify repertoire diversity as the Shannon entropy index. Unsorted, CD4+ and CD8+ repertoires were analyzed separately, except for combined analyses in which CD4+ and CD8+ sequences were merged in silico. Clonal expansion was defined as a frequency increase of at least 2-fold after treatment compared with C1D1, and clones undetected at baseline were assigned a pseudocount of 0.5. Clones with 0 or 1 copy at C1D1 were classified as singleton clones, and clones with 2 or more copies were classified as non-singleton clones. Clones expanded in unsorted samples were labelled as CD4+, CD8+ or unknown by matching protein sequences in sorted samples from the same patient. Wilcoxon tests were applied to paired samples to test diversity changes from C1D1 to C4D1. In TCRdb, the immuneACCESS table is reduced to in-frame sequences with V and J assigned. These tables do not hold every clone; where another copy was compared, an unresolved V gene accounts for under half, and the others remain unexplained. For V, J and clone size, that table is used; D and trimming come from the DNA. Counted in this sample were 12,000 or so clones; approximately 81% of them appeared once. The leading ten clones occupy approximately 38% of the sample.

What the authors observed across the whole study: Lower diversity was observed in patients in whom nivolumab was started less than 1 year after ASCT, and these patients were excluded from later analyses so that confounding by immune reconstitution would be avoided. The study was limited to a single clinical trial cohort, and causes of repertoire differences, possibly disease activity or prior therapy, remained undefined. Baseline TCR diversity was reported to be lower in newly diagnosed patients than in healthy donors, and even lower in relapsed/refractory patients. CD4+ but not CD8+ TCR diversity rose significantly by C4D1 (p=0.0027 vs p=0.16), most apparent in complete responders (p=0.02). Among trial patients, those achieving complete response had baseline diversity similar to that of newly diagnosed patients, while diversity was significantly lower in partial responders and progressors.

The time point label of this sample denotes: cycle 1 day 1 (C1D1), immediately before nivolumab initiation. Every trial patient had relapsed following autologous stem cell transplantation, and prior brentuximab vedotin exposure was what differed among cohorts A, B and C. A Miltenyi CD8+ T cell isolation kit was used for magnetic negative selection to purify CD8+ T cells from thawed PBMCs. The trial cohort comprised more than 55 patients with relapsed/refractory classical Hodgkin lymphoma whose best overall responses were complete response, partial response or progressive disease. In the multi-cohort phase II CheckMate 205 trial, trial patients received single-agent nivolumab. An independent review committee assessed best overall response by applying the 2007 International Working Group response criteria. Trial PBMCs were collected just before the start of nivolumab (C1D1) and during therapy at cycle 2 day 1 and cycle 4 day 1. Peripheral blood was collected in 8 mL Vacutainer Cell Preparation Tubes, from which PBMCs were isolated by centrifugation and then cryopreserved. Purified CD4+ and CD8+ fractions were generated only in cases for which an additional PBMC sample was available. On LS columns in a quadroMACS separator, the magnetically labelled cells were depleted, and the flow-through was collected as the purified fraction.

CDR1 SGDLS and CDR2 YYNGEE are derived from the germline V gene. CDR3 length: 15 amino acids, cysteine to phenylalanine. Just the 45-base CDR3 DNA is kept, in frame starting at base 1. From V the trimming removes 4 bases and from J it removes 3 bases, while the gene matches leave 8 bases of the junction unaccounted for. The receptor's source is a human donor with classical Hodgkin lymphoma. Source: CD8+ T cells from blood, taken at baseline. The chain couples TRBV9 to TRBJ2-3, with 7 bases matching TRBD2. The base sequence is TGTGCCAGCAGCCCTGCGCTGGGACTAACAGATACGCAGTATTTT. The translation is CASSPALGLTDTQYF.